This T cell receptor (beta chain) was observed in a study of cytomegalovirus exposure and HLA in healthy donors. Germline loops: CDR1 LNHNV, CDR2 YYDKDF (reference sequence). This CDR3 has 13 amino acids. With 0 bases removed from V and 9 bases from J, the gap between germline ends came to 9 bases. Use of 60 Vbeta and 13 Jbeta primers characterized the PCR. Sequencing was performed with immunoSEQ multiplex PCR; in TCRdb, only in-frame clones are kept and a portion is missing. The sample holds 150,000 to 180,000 clones, roughly three quarters seen once. The specimen was PBMCs. The source of this sequence is a man aged 25-45 years in good health and CMV-seropositive. The chain uses TRBV15 and TRBJ1-5, with a weak D call TRBD1 (5 bases). The CDR3 sequence: CATSRDKGPPQHF. Here the CDR3 DNA reads TGTGCCACCAGCAGAGATAAGGGGCCGCCCCAGCATTTT.